This T cell receptor (beta chain) was captured in a study of CD8 T cells in Susac syndrome. Random-hexamer reverse transcription was applied to roughly 0.5 to 1 ug RNA. An immunoSEQ multiplex PCR generated amplified TCR beta CDR3 products spanning 54 Vbeta and 13 Jbeta. TCRdb reanalysed the immunoSEQ multiplex PCR reads using MiXCR and keeps one entry per CDR3 protein. Among some 300,000 distinct CDR3 sequences listed, 70% to 90% were seen once. The CDR3 is made up of 17 amino acids. Germline V lookup: CDR1 ENHRY, CDR2 SYGVKD. Trimming stripped 2 bases from V and 2 bases from J, with 19 bases between.

This clonotype originated in a human donor with multiple sclerosis. The chain joins TRBV10-3 to TRBJ2-7; a possible D gene is TRBD1 (5 bases). Source material: CD8+ T cells from PBMCs. The CDR3 sequence: CAISESDSVSAAYEQYF. CDR3 nucleotides: TGTGCCATCAGTGAGAGTGACAGCGTCTCCGCAGCCTACGAGCAGTACTTC.